This entry is about one T cell receptor (beta chain). Its antigen is not identified. These data originate in a study of shared clonotypes between healthy human individuals. Sequencing used immunoSEQ multiplex PCR; TCRdb keeps in-frame clones, though not all of them. The data hold about 2.4 million clones, with about 92% observed a single time. The germline CDR1 and CDR2 sequences are KGHSH and LQKENI. The CDR3 consists of 15 residues. Trimming cost V 3 bases and J 7 bases, with 18 bases left between them. General study results and limits: Sampling involved blood alone; tissue repertoires likely differ.

The chain links TRBV18 to TRBJ1-1; D not resolved. The sequenced material came from naive CD4+ T cells sorted from blood. Subset of the sample: CD45RA+ positively selected. This TCR was sampled from a man aged 18 to 29 in good health. CDR3 DNA sequence: TGTGCCAGCTCACCCCGAAATTCGATTAGTAGTGAAGCTTTCTTT. This encodes CASSPRNSISSEAFF.